The present T cell receptor beta chain was sequenced within a study of OX40 agonist ivuxolimab in advanced cancers. Method: immunoSEQ multiplex PCR; TCRdb's copy keeps in-frame clones and lacks some. The sample lists 55,000 to 75,000 clones; approximately 90% were seen once. Of note for this clone: Antigen specificity is unknown.

The J segment lost 0 bases and the V segment lost 3 bases, leaving 4 bases of the junction unmatched. In germline, CDR1 is ENHRY, CDR2 SYGVKD. The CDR3 loop spans 16 amino acids. Notes on the study in general: At 0.1 to 3.0 mg/kg and by week 6, clonal expansion occurred in CD4+ and CD8+ blood T cells.

The rearrangement links TRBV10-3 to TRBJ2-2, with 7 positions matching TRBD2. The source material was CD4+ or CD8+ T cells sorted from blood, sampled in a trial of the OX40 agonist ivuxolimab. The sequence derives from an adult with an advanced solid tumor such as melanoma, head and neck, liver or kidney cancer. The CDR3 loop is CAISESSGTNTGELFF. CDR3 bases: TGTGCCATCAGTGAATCTAGCGGAACGAACACCGGGGAGCTGTTTTTT.